These 15 T cell receptor beta chains were all obtained from the same sample, sequenced in a study of T cell repertoires in cytomegalovirus infection. From the reads, TCRdb called clonotypes with MiXCR, one entry per CDR3 protein. The sample contains fewer than 700,000 distinct CDR3 sequences, approximately 25% of which appear only once. Sequenced input: CD8+ T cells from PBMCs. The receptors here all came from a human donor in good health (CMV status not recorded). Some clones in this sample may be carry-over from other donors' samples.

In this sample, this clonotype turned up many times. The rearrangement joins TRBV7-2 to TRBJ2-3; 7 bases are shared with TRBD2. Germline values: CDR1 SGHTA, CDR2 FQGNSA. There are 15 residues in the CDR3. V lost 3 bases, J lost 2 bases, and 5 bases stayed unmatched. Written as DNA, the CDR3 is TGTGCCAGCAGCTTGGCTAGCGGATTCACAGATACGCAGTATTTT. It is translated as CASSLASGFTDTQYF.

This clonotype was detected only once. A single base separates this from a much larger clone, so it may be a read error. The V and J genes are TRBV6-2 or TRBV6-3 and TRBJ1-5, with TRBD1 as a possible D gene (6 bases). The CDR3 is 16 amino acids. From germline, CDR1 is MNHEY and CDR2 SVGEGT. The germline V and J ends were trimmed by 5 bases and 0 bases, with 14 bases remaining between them. The CDR3 sequence is CASSMGHTNSNQPQHF. The CDR3 DNA is TGTGCCAGCAGTATGGGACATACTAATAGCAATCAGCCCCAGCATTTT.

A note on this clonotype: A much larger clone differs from this one at a single base, so this may be a read error. The rearrangement joins TRBV28 to TRBJ1-5, with D perhaps matching TRBD1 (6 bases). Germline CDR1 is MDHEN and CDR2 is SYDVKM. CDR3 size: 17 residues. The CDR3 DNA sequence: TGTGCCGGCAGTTTATCAGGGGCTTTCTATAGCAATCAGCCCCAGCATTTT. As protein: CAGSLSGAFYSNQPQHF.

This clonotype came up many times. The chain links TRBV20-1 to TRBJ2-7, with a weak D call TRBD1 (5 bases). This CDR3 comprises 16 residues. V was cut by 1 base and J by 2 bases, with 18 bases left in between. Germline-derived CDR1 and CDR2 are DFQATT and SNEGSKA (reference sequence). CDR3 protein: CSARARVPSEAYEQYF. The CDR3 bases are TGCAGTGCTAGAGCCAGGGTCCCTTCCGAGGCCTACGAGCAGTACTTC.

V usage is TRBV27 and J usage is TRBJ1-1; maybe TRBD1 (5 bases). The CDR3 is 15 residues long. V shed 1 base and J shed 3 bases, with 12 bases lying between them. CDR1 and CDR2 (germline): MNHEY, SMNVEV (reference sequence). CDR3 nucleotide sequence: TGTGCCAGCAGTTTATTTGGGGGGGGTTACACTGAAGCTTTCTTT. This gives the protein CASSLFGGGYTEAFF.

DNA of the CDR3: TGCGCCAGCGGGTTTCAGGGTGACTACAATGAGCAGTTCTTC. It is translated as CASGFQGDYNEQFF. This chain links TRBV10-2 with TRBJ2-1; D possibly corresponds to TRBD1 (5 bases). The CDR3 runs to 14 residues. The V end lost 8 bases, the J end lost 3 bases, and 14 bases lay between the germline ends. The germline CDR1 and CDR2 sequences are WSHSY and SAAADI.

This clonotype showed up just a few times. A single base separates this from a much larger clone, so it may be a read error. This chain joins TRBV13 and TRBJ1-1; D call uncertain. CDR1 and CDR2 (germline): PRHDT, FYEKMQ (reference sequence). The CDR3 has 14 residues. The germline V and J ends were trimmed by 3 bases and 1 base, with 9 bases remaining between them. CDR3 protein: CASSFWGGNTEAFF. In DNA, the CDR3 is TGTGCCAGCAGCTTTTGGGGAGGGAACACTGAAGCTTTCTTT.

This clonotype was detected many times. The J gene is TRBJ1-4, the V gene TRBV7-6, with D tentatively TRBD1 (6 bases). V gave up 2 bases and J gave up 7 bases, with 14 bases separating them. Germline-derived CDR1 and CDR2 are SGHVS and FNYEAQ. The CDR3 covers 15 residues. The CDR3 sequence: CASSLSGGSGEKLFF. The CDR3 DNA is TGTGCCAGCAGCTTATCGGGGGGCAGCGGTGAAAAACTGTTTTTT.

This chain joins TRBV27 and TRBJ2-3; possible D gene TRBD1, 5 bases. V lost 7 bases and J lost 0, with 14 bases in between. The CDR3 totals 15 residues. The germline CDR1 and CDR2 sequences are MNHEY and SMNVEV (reference sequence). Here the CDR3 reads CASKLSGASTDTQYF. CDR3 nucleotides: TGTGCCAGCAAACTTAGTGGGGCGAGCACAGATACGCAGTATTTT.

This clonotype was counted ten times or more. This sequence joins TRBV7-6 and TRBJ2-3; a possible D gene is TRBD1 (5 bases). CDR1 and CDR2 from the germline V gene are SGHVS and FNYEAQ. The CDR3 is 15 residues long. Trimming pared 1 base from V and 4 bases from J, leaving 12 bases between. Here the CDR3 DNA reads TGTGCCAGCAGCTTAGAAGAGACAGCAGCAGATACGCAGTATTTT. Its translation: CASSLEETAADTQYF. The full variable domain, in which reference TRBV7-6 and TRBJ2-3 provide the parts outside the CDR3, is GAGVSQSPRYKVTKRGQDVALRCDPISGHVSLYWYRQALGQGPEFLTYFNYEAQQDKSGLPNDRFSAERPEGSISTLTIQRTEQRDSAMYRCASSLEETAADTQYFGPGTRLTVL.

This clonotype came up a few times. The chain employs TRBV7-9 and TRBJ1-2; D call uncertain. CDR1 and CDR2 from the germline V gene are SEHNR and FQNEAQ (reference sequence). Trimming took off 3 bases at V and 6 bases at J, with 11 bases between the two ends. There are 13 residues in the CDR3. DNA of the CDR3: TGTGCCAGCAGCTTCCCGGCTGCAAATGGCTACACCTTC. It encodes CASSFPAANGYTF.

The V and J genes are TRBV10-3 and TRBJ2-1, with D possibly being TRBD2 (6 bases). This CDR3 is built from 14 residues. CDR1 ENHRY and CDR2 SYGVKD come from the germline V gene. V lost 6 bases to trimming and J lost 5 bases, with 14 bases between them. The CDR3 protein is CAISGGGGNNEQFF. In nucleotides, the CDR3 is TGTGCCATCAGCGGGGGTGGGGGGAACAATGAGCAGTTCTTC.

The table lists this clonotype with a few counts. J is TRBJ1-5 and V is TRBV5-6; TRBD1 agrees at 7 bases. The CDR3 has 13 residues. V gave up 0 bases and J gave up 10 bases; unmatched junction bases: 4. Looked up from germline, CDR1 is SGHDT and CDR2 is YYEEEE. CDR3: CASSLGGGRPQHF. The CDR3 DNA is TGTGCCAGCAGCTTGGGAGGGGGCCGCCCCCAGCATTTT.

This clonotype was detected ten times or more. The chain combines TRBV19 with TRBJ2-5, with 12 positions matching TRBD2. The J segment lost 5 bases and the V segment lost 7 bases, leaving 11 bases of the junction unmatched. CDR1 is LNHDA, CDR2 SQIVND, per germline (reference sequence). The CDR3 consists of 16 residues. The CDR3, as DNA: TGTGCCAGTACTCAAGGACTAGCGGGGATTGCGGAGACCCAGTACTTC. As protein: CASTQGLAGIAETQYF.

Concerning this clonotype itself: A much bigger clone sits one base away, suggesting this may be a read error. The V call is TRBV28, the J call TRBJ2-3; 10 nucleotides match TRBD2. The length of the CDR3 is 15 residues. CDR1 is MDHEN, CDR2 SYDVKM, per germline. CDR3 in DNA: TGTGCCAGCAGTTTTAGGACTAGCGGCACAGAAACGCAGTATTTT. Translating gives CASSFRTSGTETQYF.